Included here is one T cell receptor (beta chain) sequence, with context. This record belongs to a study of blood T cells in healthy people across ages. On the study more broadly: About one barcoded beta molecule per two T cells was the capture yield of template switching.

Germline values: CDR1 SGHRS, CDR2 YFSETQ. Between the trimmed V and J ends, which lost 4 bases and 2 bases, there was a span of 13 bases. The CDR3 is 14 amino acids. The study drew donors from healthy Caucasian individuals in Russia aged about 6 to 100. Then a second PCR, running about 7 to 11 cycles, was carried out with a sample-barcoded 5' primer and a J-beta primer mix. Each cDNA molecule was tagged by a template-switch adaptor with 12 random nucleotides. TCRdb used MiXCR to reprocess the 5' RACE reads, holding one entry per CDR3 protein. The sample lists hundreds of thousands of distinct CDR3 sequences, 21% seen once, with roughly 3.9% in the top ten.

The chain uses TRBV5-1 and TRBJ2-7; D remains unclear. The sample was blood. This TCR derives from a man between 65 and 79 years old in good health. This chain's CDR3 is CASSKQESAYEQYF. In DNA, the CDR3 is TGCGCCAGCAGCAAGCAGGAGTCGGCCTACGAGCAGTACTTC.